This is a list of T cell receptor beta chains from one sample in a study of persistence of HIV-infected CD4 T cells. Their antigens remain unidentified. Measured with immunoSEQ multiplex PCR; TCRdb has only the in-frame clones, and not every one. The sample lists about 37,000 clones, approximately 80% occurring once. Sequences were derived from CD4+ T cells sorted from PBMCs after approximately 19-hour stimulation, sampled from a patient who received antiretroviral therapy. The receptors derive from an adult man with HIV who was CMV-seropositive. Both conserved end residues are trimmed from each CDR3. Size values are once, few and many counts, or a class for expanded clones, and some rows have none.

j_call v_call clone_size cdr3_aa
TRBJ2-7 TRBV7-9 once ASSSAYEQY
TRBJ1-1 TRBV5-8 NA ASSLKGKAF
TRBJ2-1 TRBV20-1 NA SASIKISYNEQF
TRBJ1-5 TRBV6-2/TRBV6-3 NA ASSSDRVGQPQH
TRBJ1-5 TRBV7-2 NA ASSYSGGYSNQPQH
TRBJ1-4 TRBV5-1 NA ASGLSGTANEKLF
TRBJ1-2 TRBV6-1 NA ASSDWGRGGNKDGYT
TRBJ2-5 TRBV19 NA ASRRQGTGETQY
TRBJ2-1 TRBV7-2 NA ASSSQGIGFFNEQF
TRBJ1-2 TRBV19 NA ASSISFGQGAGDYGYT
TRBJ1-6 TRBV7-9 NA ASSSPWENPLH
TRBJ2-2 TRBV29-1 NA SVRRGVNTGELF
TRBJ1-5 TRBV5-8 NA ASSPNLYQPQH
TRBJ1-2 TRBV4-1 few ASSLGQGTYGYT
TRBJ1-1 TRBV3-1/TRBV3-2 NA ASSSSGTVGVAF
TRBJ1-1 TRBV6-2/TRBV6-3 NA ASSYLGHWAF
TRBJ1-2 TRBV28 NA ASSSPGQGADYGYT
TRBJ2-1 TRBV10-3 NA AISEEGRNEQF
TRBJ2-3 TRBV9 NA ASSVGQGGTDTQY
TRBJ2-7 TRBV6-5 NA ASSLPSDRGFEQY
TRBJ2-2 TRBV6-5 few ASTTGGFTGELF
TRBJ2-4 TRBV5-1 few ASSFRGESIQY
TRBJ2-3 TRBV3-1/TRBV3-2 once ASSRGGGGSDTQY
TRBJ2-5 TRBV7-8 NA ASSPDRTETQY
TRBJ1-6 TRBV9 NA ASSPRGSDSTPLH
TRBJ2-1 TRBV2 NA ASCGTGNEQF
TRBJ2-3 TRBV9 NA ASSIAGGVDTQY
TRBJ2-3 TRBV7-3 NA ASSLTGEQY
TRBJ1-2 TRBV5-1 NA ASSPGDVYGYT
TRBJ2-7 TRBV7-6 NA ASSLGPGTGDEQY
TRBJ2-3 TRBV7-6 NA ASSLRGGFGTDTQY
TRBJ2-3 TRBV9 NA ASSVGGALGFGTDTQY
TRBJ2-2 TRBV3-1/TRBV3-2 NA ASRKKAGELF
TRBJ2-2 TRBV24-1 NA ATSAAGQGGPGELF
TRBJ2-6 TRBV9 NA ASSAVPGDSGANVLT
TRBJ2-7 TRBV6-6 NA ASSYENYEQY
TRBJ1-5 TRBV7-6 NA ASSPGTGRNQPQH
TRBJ1-2 TRBV29-1 NA SVGALGGYGYT
TRBJ2-7 TRBV3-1/TRBV3-2 NA ASSQEAVATYEQY
TRBJ2-7 TRBV18 NA ASSPQVGGNEQY
TRBJ1-6 TRBV10-2 NA ASSGDRGVALPLH
TRBJ2-7 TRBV3-1/TRBV3-2 once ASSAKGVFTGQY
TRBJ1-5 TRBV19 NA ASSHQGQPQH
TRBJ1-5 TRBV3-1/TRBV3-2 NA ASSQGHGGRQPQH
TRBJ1-3 TRBV7-2 NA ASSLDGLSGNTIY
TRBJ1-1 TRBV5-1 NA ASSTRQGNTEAF
TRBJ2-7 TRBV7-2 NA ASSLVGQGAHEQY
TRBJ2-2 TRBV5-4 once ASSIQGMNTGELF
TRBJ1-5 TRBV20-1 NA SASSGAGGLRNQPQH
TRBJ1-3 TRBV24-1 few ATTYCSSGNTIY
TRBJ2-3 TRBV19 NA ASRGRRAGEDAFRTDTQY